This T cell receptor (beta chain) comes out of a study of cytomegalovirus exposure and HLA in healthy donors. Study-wide results and limits: Many donors shared some public TCRs, even though most TCR sequences were rare.

In the PCR, 60 Vbeta and 13 Jbeta primers were used. Generated by immunoSEQ multiplex PCR, the TCRdb table keeps only in-frame clones and is missing some. This table has about 140,000 clones, more than 70% appearing once. This clone was detected only once. The antigen is undetermined. The V gene lost 6 bases and the J gene lost 1 base, with 10 bases spanning the gap. This CDR3 spans 15 amino acids. Germline assignment: CDR1 LNHDA and CDR2 SQIVND (reference sequence). V gene TRBV19 combines with J gene TRBJ1-6; maybe TRBD1 (5 bases). Sequenced input: PBMCs. This receptor was identified in a woman in her fifties or sixties in good health and CMV-seronegative. The chain's CDR3 is CASSEGASYNSPLHF. CDR3 DNA sequence: TGTGCCAGTAGCGAAGGGGCATCCTATAATTCACCCCTCCACTTT.